This T cell receptor (beta chain) emerged from a study of T cell changes during pregnancy in multiple sclerosis. CDR3 size: 15 residues. V was pared by 0 bases and J by 3 bases, with 9 bases between. The germline V gene has CDR1 SGHAT and CDR2 FQNNGV. Here immunoSEQ multiplex PCR was the method, and the copy in TCRdb shows in-frame clones only, minus some. Among 55,000 to 65,000 clones, roughly 95% were seen once, and the ten largest hold over 0.35%. The input for sequencing was CD4+ T cells from peripheral blood mononuclear cells, taken before pregnancy. This TCR came from a female donor with multiple sclerosis, enrolled in a pregnancy study. The V call is TRBV11-2, the J call TRBJ1-5; possibly TRBD1 for D (6 bases). CDR3 DNA sequence: TGTGCCAGCAGCTTAGATACAGGGTTCAATCAGCCCCAGCATTTT. Its translation: CASSLDTGFNQPQHF.